One and the same sample provided the 16 T cell receptor beta chains below, sequenced in a study of CD8 T cells in ankylosing spondylitis. Broader study findings: Apparently characteristic of ankylosing spondylitis blood was a TCR beta motif (about eight highly homologous variants).

Their cognate antigens are unknown. TCRdb called the 5' RACE reads again in MiXCR, with one record for every CDR3 protein. There are about 840,000 distinct CDR3 sequences in the sample; 12% occur only once, and approximately 0.51% lies in the top ten. The sample consisted of blood, either unsorted or a sorted T cell fraction (not recorded which). The receptors derive from a male donor with ankylosing spondylitis.

This clonotype occurred a few times. The chain has TRBV12-3 or TRBV12-4 and TRBJ1-6; D gene uncertain. V dropped 7 bases and J dropped 0 bases, with 10 bases sitting between them. This CDR3 contains 15 residues. The CDR3 region has the DNA TGTGCCAGCACCCGGGCCTTCTCCTATAATTCACCCCTCCACTTT. Its protein product is CASTRAFSYNSPLHF.

This clonotype was detected ten times or more. J is TRBJ2-1 and V is TRBV20-1; D uncertain. The CDR3 length is 14 residues. Germline V gene data show CDR1 as DFQATT and CDR2 as SNEGSKA (reference sequence). With 0 bases removed from V and 8 bases from J, the gap between germline ends came to 14 bases. The CDR3 loop is CSAREKGSSDEQFF. The CDR3 bases are TGCAGTGCTAGAGAGAAGGGATCTTCGGATGAGCAGTTCTTC.

This clonotype was observed a handful of times. The chain has TRBV28 and TRBJ1-6; weak D call: TRBD1 (5 bases). Germline CDR1 reads MDHEN; CDR2 reads SYDVKM. The CDR3 consists of 13 residues. Trimming pared 7 bases from V and 10 bases from J, leaving 14 bases between. The CDR3 is CASIRDQGSPLHF. CDR3 nucleotides: TGTGCCAGCATCAGGGACCAAGGATCACCCCTCCACTTT.

The chain combines TRBV20-1 with TRBJ1-2, with D possibly being TRBD1 (6 bases). Looked up from germline, CDR1 is DFQATT and CDR2 is SNEGSKA (reference sequence). The CDR3 contains 12 residues. V was pared by 1 base and J by 5 bases, with 8 bases between. The CDR3 DNA reads as TGCAGTGCTAGAGGGGGGCCGTATGGCTACACCTTC. This gives the protein CSARGGPYGYTF.

This clonotype was recorded once. A read error may explain this, as a much larger clone is one base away. The CDR3 loop reads CASSLELRQPQHF. The CDR3 nucleotides read TGTGCCAGCAGCTTAGAGCTACGGCAGCCCCAGCATTTT. This chain connects TRBV7-2 to TRBJ1-5; D ambiguous. V shed 1 base and J shed 7 bases, with 8 bases lying between them. Per the germline V gene, CDR1 is SGHTA and CDR2 is FQGNSA. The CDR3 totals 13 residues. Combining the CDR3 with reference TRBV7-2 and TRBJ1-5 gives the whole variable domain GAGVSQSPSNKVTEKGKDVELRCDPISGHTALYWYRQSLGQGLEFLIYFQGNSAPDKSGLPSDRFSAERTGGSVSTLTIQRTQQEDSAVYLCASSLELRQPQHFGDGTRLSIL.

The chain employs TRBV6-5 and TRBJ2-1, with D tentatively TRBD1 (6 bases). Germline values: CDR1 MNHEY, CDR2 SVGAGI. This CDR3 region has 15 residues. The ends were cut back, 4 bases at V and 0 bases at J, with 10 bases in the middle. DNA of the CDR3: TGTGCCAGCAGTTCCGGGACACTCTCCTACAATGAGCAGTTCTTC. It specifies CASSSGTLSYNEQFF.

This clonotype turned up a few times. The chain is built from TRBV11-3 and TRBJ1-6; possible D gene TRBD1, 5 bases. The germline V gene has CDR1 SGHNT and CDR2 YENEEA. Trimming removed 5 bases from V and 8 bases from J, with 10 bases in between. CDR3 size: 13 residues. CDR3 residues: CASSQQAYSPLHF. The DNA for the CDR3 is TGTGCCAGCAGCCAACAGGCCTATTCACCCCTCCACTTT.

This clonotype turned up a few times. V usage is TRBV6-1 and J usage is TRBJ1-1, with no clear D. Germline CDR1 is MNHNS and CDR2 is SASEGT. Trimming took off 7 bases at V and 3 bases at J, with 9 bases between the two ends. The CDR3 loop spans 12 amino acids. Here the CDR3 DNA reads TGTGCCAGCACCATGCGGTACACTGAAGCTTTCTTT. This gives the protein CASTMRYTEAFF.

This clonotype was recorded many times. One junction end disagrees with the germline gene, perhaps due to a read error. This rearrangement joins TRBV4-3 to TRBJ1-3; the D gene is possibly TRBD1 (5 bases). Germline CDR1 LGHNA, CDR2 YSLEER. This CDR3 has 14 residues. The CDR3 nucleotides are TGCGCCAGCAGCCAAGACCTCCAGGGAAGCACCATATATTTT. Its protein product is CASSQDLQGSTIYF.

The chain carries TRBV6-1 and TRBJ2-1; TRBD2 matches at 10 bases. Germline CDR1 and CDR2: MNHNS and SASEGT. There are 14 residues in the CDR3. The V and J ends lost 6 bases and 7 bases, in that order; junction bases with no gene match: 6. The chain's CDR3 is CASSLLAGSNEQFF. DNA for the CDR3: TGTGCCAGCAGCCTACTAGCGGGATCAAATGAGCAGTTCTTC.

In its sample, this clonotype was seen many times. This sequence joins TRBV4-2 and TRBJ2-1, with 9 bases lining up with TRBD2. This CDR3 comprises 16 residues. Unmatched junction bases numbered 8, after V lost 4 bases and J lost 4 bases. CDR1 LGHNA and CDR2 YNFKEQ come from the germline V gene. CDR3 coding DNA: TGTGCCAGCAGCCGAGACGTAGCGGGAGTATACAATGAGCAGTTCTTC. Translation gives CASSRDVAGVYNEQFF.

This chain links TRBV6-1 with TRBJ2-1; TRBD2 agrees at 9 bases. CDR3 size: 16 residues. V shed 5 bases and J 4 bases; nucleotides not matched to a gene: 9. Looked up from germline, CDR1 is MNHNS and CDR2 is SASEGT. CDR3 residues: CASSKSSGLAYNEQFF. DNA of the CDR3: TGTGCCAGCAGTAAAAGCTCGGGACTAGCTTACAATGAGCAGTTCTTC.

This clonotype was recorded a few times. This chain links TRBV18 with TRBJ2-7; maybe TRBD1 (6 bases). The V gene lost 3 bases and the J gene lost 1 base, with 19 bases spanning the gap. CDR1 is KGHSH and CDR2 is LQKENI in the germline V gene. The CDR3 extends over 17 amino acids. The CDR3 is CASSPLARGDTSYEQYF. In DNA, the CDR3 is TGTGCCAGCTCACCTTTGGCCAGGGGCGATACGTCCTACGAGCAGTACTTC.

The rearrangement links TRBV30 to TRBJ2-5; D is uncertain. With 0 bases removed from V and 4 bases from J, the gap between germline ends came to 6 bases. Germline CDR1 and CDR2: GTSNPN and SVGIG (reference sequence). This CDR3 contains 12 residues. The CDR3 coding sequence is TGTGCCTGGAGTGTGGAAAGAGAGACCCAGTACTTC. This translates into CAWSVERETQYF.

This clonotype was counted a few times. The chain recombines TRBV10-3 with TRBJ2-2, with 7 bases matching TRBD2. The germline V gene has CDR1 ENHRY and CDR2 SYGVKD. V was pared by 10 bases and J by 4 bases, with 9 bases of the junction left unmatched. CDR3 length equals 14 residues. CDR3 loop: CATFWREGTGELFF. The CDR3 nucleotides read TGTGCCACGTTTTGGAGGGAGGGCACCGGGGAGCTGTTTTTT.

The chain uses TRBV24-1 and TRBJ2-1; TRBD2 matches 14 bases. There are 18 residues in the CDR3. The junction had 8 bases not matched to a gene; V was cut back by 4 bases and J by 4 bases. The germline V gene has CDR1 KGHDR and CDR2 SFDVKD. CDR3: CATSDTRTSGRTYNEQFF. In nucleotides, the CDR3 is TGTGCCACCAGTGACACTCGGACTAGCGGGAGGACTTACAATGAGCAGTTCTTC.